The subject of this entry is one T cell receptor beta chain. The CDR3 loop spans 14 amino acids. The V gene's germline CDR1 is SGHAT and CDR2 FQNNGV. With 0 bases removed from V and 13 bases from J, the gap between germline ends came to 16 bases. This entry is derived from a study of OX40 agonist ivuxolimab in advanced cancers. Clones were read by immunoSEQ multiplex PCR, and TCRdb kept only the in-frame ones, dropping some. The repertoire holds more than 65,000 clones, with about 79% as singletons. The chain couples TRBV11-2 to TRBJ2-1; no reliable D call. Sequencing used CD4+ or CD8+ T cells sorted from blood, obtained in a trial of the OX40 agonist ivuxolimab. This receptor was identified in an adult with an advanced solid tumor such as melanoma, head and neck, liver or kidney cancer. CDR3 bases: TGTGCCAGCAGCTTAGATCAAATGGAGAAGAAACAGTTCTTC. Its protein product is CASSLDQMEKKQFF.